These 2 T cell receptor beta chains came from one sample sequenced in a study of T cell repertoires in cytomegalovirus infection. TCRdb re-called the reads through MiXCR, storing one row per CDR3 protein. Altogether fewer than 1,000,000 distinct CDR3 sequences are present, 31% being singletons, with the ten largest covering 11% to 15%. Their specific antigens are unknown. Material: cultured CD8+ T cells from PBMCs, obtained from culture after CMV antigen stimulation. Receptors were obtained from a human donor in good health (CMV status not recorded). Some clones in this sample may be carry-over from other donors' samples.

This clonotype showed up just a few times. The gene calls are TRBV7-8 and TRBJ2-7; no clear D gene. Per germline, CDR1 SGHVS and CDR2 FQNEAQ. V was trimmed by 5 bases and J by 7 bases, leaving 15 bases between them. CDR3 length: 13 amino acids. The CDR3, as DNA: TGTGCCAGCAGCCCGGCCCTCTTTACGGAGCAGTACTTC. Protein sequence: CASSPALFTEQYF.

This clonotype appeared many times. The genes are TRBV7-6 and TRBJ2-5, with D tentatively TRBD1 or TRBD2 (5 bases each). V lost 1 base, J lost 5 bases, and 11 bases lay in between. The CDR3 runs to 14 residues. Per germline, CDR1 SGHVS and CDR2 FNYEAQ. CDR3 sequence (DNA): TGTGCCAGCAGCTTAGACCGTTGGGGGGAGACCCAGTACTTC. Translation gives CASSLDRWGETQYF. Drawing the rest from reference TRBV7-6 and TRBJ2-5, the complete variable domain is GAGVSQSPRYKVTKRGQDVALRCDPISGHVSLYWYRQALGQGPEFLTYFNYEAQQDKSGLPNDRFSAERPEGSISTLTIQRTEQRDSAMYRCASSLDRWGETQYFGPGTRLLVL.